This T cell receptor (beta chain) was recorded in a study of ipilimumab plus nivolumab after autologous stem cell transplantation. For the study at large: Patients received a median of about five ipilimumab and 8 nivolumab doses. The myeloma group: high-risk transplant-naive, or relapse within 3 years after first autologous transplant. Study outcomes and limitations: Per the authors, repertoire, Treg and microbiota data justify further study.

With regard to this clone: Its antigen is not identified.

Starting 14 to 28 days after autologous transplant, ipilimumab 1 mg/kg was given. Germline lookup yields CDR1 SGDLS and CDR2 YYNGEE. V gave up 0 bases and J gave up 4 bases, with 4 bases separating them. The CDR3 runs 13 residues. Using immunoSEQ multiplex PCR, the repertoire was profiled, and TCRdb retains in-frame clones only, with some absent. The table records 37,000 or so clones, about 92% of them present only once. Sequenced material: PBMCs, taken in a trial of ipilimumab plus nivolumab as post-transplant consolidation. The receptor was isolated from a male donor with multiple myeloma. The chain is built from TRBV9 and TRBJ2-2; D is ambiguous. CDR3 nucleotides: TGTGCCAGCAGCGTAGATGGCACCGGGGAGCTGTTTTTT. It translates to CASSVDGTGELFF.